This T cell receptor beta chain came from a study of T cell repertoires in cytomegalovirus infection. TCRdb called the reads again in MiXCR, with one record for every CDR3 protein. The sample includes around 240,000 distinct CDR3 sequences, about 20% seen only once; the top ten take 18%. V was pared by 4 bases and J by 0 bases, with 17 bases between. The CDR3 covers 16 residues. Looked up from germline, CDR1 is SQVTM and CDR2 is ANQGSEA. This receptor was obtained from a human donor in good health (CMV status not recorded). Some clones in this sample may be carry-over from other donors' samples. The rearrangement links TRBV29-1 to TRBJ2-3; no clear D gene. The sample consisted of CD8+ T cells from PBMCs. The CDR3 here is CSVVKVPQLSTDTQYF. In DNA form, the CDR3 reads TGCAGCGTTGTTAAGGTCCCTCAATTAAGCACAGATACGCAGTATTTT.